This TCR beta chain emerged from a study of T cells in Graves' hyperthyroidism and ophthalmopathy (dated 2019 in TCRdb). About the full investigation: Peripheral blood samples were taken at the time of initial diagnosis, prior to any treatment. The study also compared thyroid tissue and blood T-cell repertoires from five or six Graves' hyperthyroidism patients. An independent validation cohort of under 20 hyperthyroidism patients and roughly 16 patients who later progressed to ophthalmopathy tested prospective prediction of ophthalmopathy. To identify TCR V-J signatures that set the groups apart, the researchers used a discovery cohort of about a hundred patients, made up of approximately 43 with Graves' ophthalmopathy and 57 with stable Graves' hyperthyroidism. After blood sampling, hyperthyroidism patients were treated with methimazole at a starting dose of 30 mg daily, and ophthalmopathy patients were treated with high-dose intravenous methylprednisolone. TCR Vbeta CDR3 sequencing of 120 to 150 peripheral blood samples (about 45 ophthalmopathy, about 80 hyperthyroidism and roughly 17 progressor patients) is reported in the paper. The 75 to 100 discovery patients were divided at random into training and test sets in a 7:3 ratio. On the study overall, not on this receptor specifically: Most expanded thyroid clonotypes (frequency above 0.001) were also found in blood, which suggests that blood repertoires may mirror thyroid immune responses. In cross-validation, a model built on a 13 V-J signature told ophthalmopathy apart from stable hyperthyroidism with 85% to 90% sensitivity and roughly 82% specificity, and in testing the same model reached 80%/75%. In validation, the model predicted progression to ophthalmopathy a median of about 6 months before onset, with approximately 70% sensitivity and around 76% specificity. Sample size was not statistically predetermined, and blinding of investigators to group allocation was not performed.

A patient counted as having stable Graves' hyperthyroidism if no progression to ophthalmopathy occurred over 18 months of follow-up. Hyperthyroidism patients were aged 18 to 65 years and newly diagnosed, with disease duration of less than 2 months. Any patient with an uncontrolled infection, another autoimmune disease, pregnancy or lactation was excluded. Diagnoses were based on clinical symptoms, serum thyroxine and TRAb, thyroid ultrasound and orbital computed tomography. PBMCs were isolated from more than 8 ml of fresh peripheral blood by Ficoll-Paque density gradient centrifugation. Trizol reagent was used to extract total RNA, and RNA quality was then checked on an Agilent 2100 Bioanalyzer. The CDR3, from cysteine to phenylalanine, totals 16 residues. Only the CDR3 DNA is retained, 48 bases long and in frame from the first base. The germline V and J ends show losses of 3 bases and 4 bases respectively, and no gene match explains 11 bases of the junction. For CDR1 and CDR2, the germline V gene (reference sequence) lists LNHDA and SQIVND.

This clonotype was detected ten times or more. No antigen is known for it. No much larger clone is present one base from it, and per-base qualities are unavailable. The TCR beta CDR3 regions were amplified from the RNA transcripts. The first round of RT-PCR for the TCR CDR3 was performed with the HTBI primer set and the Qiagen OneStep RT-PCR kit. The libraries were constructed in a second round of multiplex PCR and then size-selected and purified. The libraries were sequenced on an Illumina HiSeq2000 using paired-end 100 bp reads. On the study's bioinformatics: SOAPnuke was used to process the raw data, throwing out any read that contained adapters or uncalled bases, had a mean Phred below 15, or lacked an exact constant-primer or identifier match. COPE v1.2.5 was used to merge high-quality paired reads, and clonotypes were defined as unique nucleotide sequences. MiTCR v1.1 was used to align clonotypes to the IMGT TRBV, TRBD and TRBJ reference segments. The analysis was restricted to V-J combinations with a frequency above 0.0001, which together covered 99% to 99.2% of the repertoires. The TCS score was defined as F50 (clonal expansion) divided by E x V (chaos), with BLOSUM62-based TCRdist calculated between CDR3 peptides within each V-J. Welch's t-statistics and random forest reduced several hundred V-J features to about 13, which were used in a naive Bayes classifier (R e1071). TCRdb redid the processing of the public reads, applying fastp at Q25 and MiXCR, and retained in-frame beta chains. Rows with one shared CDR3 protein collapse into an entry with the most common genes and DNA. TCRdb, rather than the study authors, made the V and J calls. For this sample the table gives about 180,000 distinct CDR3 sequences, of which about a sixth were detected only once. Around 29% of the sample is in the top ten clones.

This clonotype was obtained from a woman aged 45-59 years with Graves' hyperthyroidism. The sample was blood. The rearranged segments are TRBV19 and TRBJ1-2; the junction holds 7 bases that match TRBD1. The CDR3 has the sequence CASSISEAGGSYGYTF. The nucleotide sequence is given as TGTGCCAGTAGTATTAGTGAGGCAGGGGGATCCTATGGCTACACCTTC. Reference TRBV19 and TRBJ1-2 genes cover what lies past the CDR3, so the full variable domain is DGGITQSPKYLFRKEGQNVTLSCEQNLNHDAMYWYRQDPGQGLRLIYYSQIVNDFQKGDIAEGYSVSREKKESFPLTVTSAQKNPTAFYLCASSISEAGGSYGYTFGSGTRLTVV.